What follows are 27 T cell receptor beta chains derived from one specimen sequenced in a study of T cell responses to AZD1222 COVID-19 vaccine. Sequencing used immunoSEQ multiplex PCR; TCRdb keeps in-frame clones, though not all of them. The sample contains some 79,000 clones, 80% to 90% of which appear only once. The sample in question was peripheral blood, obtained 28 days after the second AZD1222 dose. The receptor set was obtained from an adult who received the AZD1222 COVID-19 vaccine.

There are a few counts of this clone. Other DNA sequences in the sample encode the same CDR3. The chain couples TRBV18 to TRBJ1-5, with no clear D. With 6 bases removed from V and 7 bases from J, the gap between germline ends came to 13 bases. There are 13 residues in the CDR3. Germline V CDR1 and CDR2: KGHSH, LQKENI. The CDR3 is CASSPGLEQPQHF. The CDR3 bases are TGTGCCAGCTCGCCAGGACTCGAGCAGCCCCAGCATTTT.

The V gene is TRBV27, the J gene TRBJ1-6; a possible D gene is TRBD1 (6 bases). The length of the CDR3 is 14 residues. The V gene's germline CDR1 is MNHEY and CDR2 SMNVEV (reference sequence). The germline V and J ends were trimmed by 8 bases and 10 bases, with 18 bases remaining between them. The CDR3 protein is CASSGVGGASPLHF. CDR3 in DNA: TGTGCCAGCTCAGGAGTGGGGGGCGCGTCACCCCTCCACTTT.

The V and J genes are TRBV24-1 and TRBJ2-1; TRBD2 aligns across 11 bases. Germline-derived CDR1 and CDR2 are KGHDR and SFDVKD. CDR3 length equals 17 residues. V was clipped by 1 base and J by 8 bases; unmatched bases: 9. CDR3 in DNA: TGTGCCACCAGTGATTTCTCCCTAGCGGGAGGAAGGTATGAGCAGTTCTTC. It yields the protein CATSDFSLAGGRYEQFF.

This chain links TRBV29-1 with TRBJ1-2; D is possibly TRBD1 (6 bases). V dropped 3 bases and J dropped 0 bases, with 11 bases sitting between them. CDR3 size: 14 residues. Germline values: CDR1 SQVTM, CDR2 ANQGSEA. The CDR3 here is CSVEADRPNYGYTF. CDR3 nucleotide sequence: TGCAGCGTTGAGGCCGACAGGCCTAACTATGGCTACACCTTC. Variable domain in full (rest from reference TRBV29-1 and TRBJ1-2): SAVISQKPSRDICQRGTSLTIQCQVDSQVTMMFWYRQQPGQSLTLIATANQGSEATYESGFVIDKFPISRPNLTFSTLTVSNMSPEDSSIYLCSVEADRPNYGYTFGSGTRLTVV.

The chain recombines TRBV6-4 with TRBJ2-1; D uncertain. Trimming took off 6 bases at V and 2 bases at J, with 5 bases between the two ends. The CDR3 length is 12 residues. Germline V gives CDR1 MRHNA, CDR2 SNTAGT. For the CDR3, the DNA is TGTGCCAGCAGAAGTACCTACAATGAGCAGTTCTTC. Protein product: CASRSTYNEQFF.

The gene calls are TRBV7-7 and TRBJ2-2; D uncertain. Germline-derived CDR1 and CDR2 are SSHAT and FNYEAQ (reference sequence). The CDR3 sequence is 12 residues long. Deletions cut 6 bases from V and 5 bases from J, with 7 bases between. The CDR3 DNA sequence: TGTGCCAGCAGTATAGGAACCGGGGAGCTGTTTTTT. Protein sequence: CASSIGTGELFF.

CDR3 nucleotides: TGTGCCAGCAGCCCCACGGTTAATCAGCCCCAGCATTTT. Translated: CASSPTVNQPQHF. The genes are TRBV7-8 and TRBJ1-5; D is ambiguous. The CDR3 runs 13 residues. The ends were cut back, 5 bases at V and 4 bases at J, with 9 bases in the middle. Germline CDR1 is SGHVS and CDR2 is FQNEAQ. Using reference TRBV7-8 and TRBJ1-5 for the parts outside the CDR3, the full variable domain is GAGVSQSPRYKVAKRGQDVALRCDPISGHVSLFWYQQALGQGPEFLTYFQNEAQLDKSGLPSDRFFAERPEGSVSTLKIQRTQQEDSAVYLCASSPTVNQPQHFGDGTRLSIL.

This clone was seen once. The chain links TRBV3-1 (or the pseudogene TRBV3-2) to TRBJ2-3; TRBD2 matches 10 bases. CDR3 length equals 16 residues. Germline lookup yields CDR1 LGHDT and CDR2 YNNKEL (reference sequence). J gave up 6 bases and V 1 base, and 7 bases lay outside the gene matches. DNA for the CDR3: TGTGCCAGCAGCCAAGTAAAAGCGGGAGGGCCGGATACGCAGTATTTT. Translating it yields CASSQVKAGGPDTQYF.

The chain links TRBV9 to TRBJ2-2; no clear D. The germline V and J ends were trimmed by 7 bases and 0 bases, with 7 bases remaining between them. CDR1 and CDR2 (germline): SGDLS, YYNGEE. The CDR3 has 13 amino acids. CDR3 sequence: CASLGPNTGELFF. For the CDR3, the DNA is TGTGCCAGCCTCGGACCGAACACCGGGGAGCTGTTTTTT.

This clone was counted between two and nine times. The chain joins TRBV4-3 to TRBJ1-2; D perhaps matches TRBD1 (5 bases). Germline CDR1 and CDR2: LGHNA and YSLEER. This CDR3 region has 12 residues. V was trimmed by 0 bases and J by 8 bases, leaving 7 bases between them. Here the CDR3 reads CASSQDGQGYTF. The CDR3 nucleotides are TGCGCCAGCAGCCAAGATGGACAAGGCTACACCTTC.

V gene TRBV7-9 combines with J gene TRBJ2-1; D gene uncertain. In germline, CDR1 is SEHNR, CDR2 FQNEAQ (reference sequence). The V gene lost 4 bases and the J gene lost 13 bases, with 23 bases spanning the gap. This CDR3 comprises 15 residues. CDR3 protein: CASSSMDVVLVRQFF. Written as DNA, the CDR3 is TGTGCCAGCAGCTCCATGGACGTAGTCCTGGTGCGCCAGTTCTTC. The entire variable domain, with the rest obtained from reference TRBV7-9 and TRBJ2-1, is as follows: DTGVSQNPRHKITKRGQNVTFRCDPISEHNRLYWYRQTLGQGPEFLTYFQNEAQLEKSRLLSDRFSAERPKGSFSTLEIQRTEQGDSAMYLCASSSMDVVLVRQFFGPGTRLTVL.

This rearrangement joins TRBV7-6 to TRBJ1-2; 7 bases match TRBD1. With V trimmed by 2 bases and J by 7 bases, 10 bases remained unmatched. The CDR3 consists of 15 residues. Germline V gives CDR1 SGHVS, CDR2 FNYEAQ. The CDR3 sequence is CASSLYVEGAGGYTF. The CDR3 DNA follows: TGTGCCAGCAGCTTATACGTCGAGGGGGCAGGTGGCTACACCTTC.

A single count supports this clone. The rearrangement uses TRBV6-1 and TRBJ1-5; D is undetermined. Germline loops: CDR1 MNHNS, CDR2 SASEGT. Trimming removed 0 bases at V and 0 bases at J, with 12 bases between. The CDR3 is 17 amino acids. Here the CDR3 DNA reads TGTGCCAGCAGTGAAGCGCGGAACCCCTATAGCAATCAGCCCCAGCATTTT. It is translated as CASSEARNPYSNQPQHF.

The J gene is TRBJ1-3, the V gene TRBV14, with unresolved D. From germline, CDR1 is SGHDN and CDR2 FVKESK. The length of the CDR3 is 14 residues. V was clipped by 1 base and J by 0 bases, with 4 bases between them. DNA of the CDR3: TGTGCCAGCAGCCAAGGGAACTCTGGAAACACCATATATTTT. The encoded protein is CASSQGNSGNTIYF. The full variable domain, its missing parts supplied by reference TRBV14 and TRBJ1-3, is EAGVTQFPSHSVIEKGQTVTLRCDPISGHDNLYWYRRVMGKEIKFLLHFVKESKQDESGMPNNRFLAERTGGTYSTLKVQPAELEDSGVYFCASSQGNSGNTIYFGEGSWLTVV.

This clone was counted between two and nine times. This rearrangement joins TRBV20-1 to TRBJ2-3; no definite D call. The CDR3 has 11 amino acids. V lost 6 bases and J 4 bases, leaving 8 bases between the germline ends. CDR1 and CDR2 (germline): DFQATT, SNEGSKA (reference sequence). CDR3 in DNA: TGCAGTGCCCTTAATTCAGATACGCAGTATTTT. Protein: CSALNSDTQYF.

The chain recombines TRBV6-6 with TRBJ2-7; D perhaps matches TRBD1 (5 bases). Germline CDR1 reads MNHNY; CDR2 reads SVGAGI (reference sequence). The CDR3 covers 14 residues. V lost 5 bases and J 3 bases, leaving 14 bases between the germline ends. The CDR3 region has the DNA TGTGCCAGCAGTCTTGACAGAACCCTCTACGAGCAGTACTTC. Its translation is CASSLDRTLYEQYF.

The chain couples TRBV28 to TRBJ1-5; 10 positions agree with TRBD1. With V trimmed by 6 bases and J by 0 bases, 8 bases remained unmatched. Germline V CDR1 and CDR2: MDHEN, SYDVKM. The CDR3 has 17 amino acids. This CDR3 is CASRGTGDSYSNQPQHF. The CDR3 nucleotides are TGTGCCAGCAGGGGGACAGGGGATTCTTATAGCAATCAGCCCCAGCATTTT.

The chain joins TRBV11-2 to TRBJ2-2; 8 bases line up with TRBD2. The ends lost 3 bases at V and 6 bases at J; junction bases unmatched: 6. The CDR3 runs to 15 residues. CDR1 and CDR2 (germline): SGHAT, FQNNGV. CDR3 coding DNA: TGTGCCAGCAGCTTTTCCGGGGGGGCCCCCGGGGAGCTGTTTTTT. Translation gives CASSFSGGAPGELFF.

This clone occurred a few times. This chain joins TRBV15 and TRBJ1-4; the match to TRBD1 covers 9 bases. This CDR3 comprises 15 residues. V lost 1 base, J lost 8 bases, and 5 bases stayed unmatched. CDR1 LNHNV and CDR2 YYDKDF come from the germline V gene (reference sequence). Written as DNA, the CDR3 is TGTGCCACCAGCAGAGCAACAGGGGGCGGGGAAAAACTGTTTTTT. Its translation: CATSRATGGGEKLFF. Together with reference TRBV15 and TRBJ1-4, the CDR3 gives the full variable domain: DAMVIQNPRYQVTQFGKPVTLSCSQTLNHNVMYWYQQKSSQAPKLLFHYYDKDFNNEADTPDNFQSRRPNTSFCFLDIRSPGLGDTAMYLCATSRATGGGEKLFFGSGTQLSVL.

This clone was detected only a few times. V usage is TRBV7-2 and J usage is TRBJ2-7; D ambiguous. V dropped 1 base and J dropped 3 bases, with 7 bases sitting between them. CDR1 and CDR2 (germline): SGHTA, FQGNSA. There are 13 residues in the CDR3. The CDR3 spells CASSLDLNYEQYF. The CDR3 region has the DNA TGTGCCAGCAGCTTAGACTTGAACTACGAGCAGTACTTC.

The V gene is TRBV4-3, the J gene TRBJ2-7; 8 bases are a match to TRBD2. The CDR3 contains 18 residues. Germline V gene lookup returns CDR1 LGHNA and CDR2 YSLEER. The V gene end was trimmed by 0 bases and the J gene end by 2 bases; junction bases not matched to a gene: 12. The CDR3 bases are TGCGCCAGCAGCCAAGAGTTTTTGGGACTAGGGAGCACCTACGAGCAGTACTTC. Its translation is CASSQEFLGLGSTYEQYF.

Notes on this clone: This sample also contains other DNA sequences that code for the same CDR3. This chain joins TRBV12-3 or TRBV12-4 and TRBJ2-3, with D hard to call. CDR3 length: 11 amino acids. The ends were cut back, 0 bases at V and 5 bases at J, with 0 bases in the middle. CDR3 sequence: CASSLADTQYF. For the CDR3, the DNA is TGTGCCAGCAGTTTAGCAGATACGCAGTATTTT.

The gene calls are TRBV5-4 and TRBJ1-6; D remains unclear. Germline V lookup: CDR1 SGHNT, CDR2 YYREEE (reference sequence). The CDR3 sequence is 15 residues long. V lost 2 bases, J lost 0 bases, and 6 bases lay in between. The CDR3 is CASSFAGSYNSPLHF. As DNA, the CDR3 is TGTGCCAGCAGCTTCGCGGGCTCCTATAATTCACCCCTCCACTTT.

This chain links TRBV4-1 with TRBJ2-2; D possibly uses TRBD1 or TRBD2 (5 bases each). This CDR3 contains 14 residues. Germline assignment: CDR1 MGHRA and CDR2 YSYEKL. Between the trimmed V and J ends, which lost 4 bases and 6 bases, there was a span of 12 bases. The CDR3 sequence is CASSREGTAGELFF. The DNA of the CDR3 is TGCGCCAGCAGCCGAGAGGGGACCGCCGGGGAGCTGTTTTTT.

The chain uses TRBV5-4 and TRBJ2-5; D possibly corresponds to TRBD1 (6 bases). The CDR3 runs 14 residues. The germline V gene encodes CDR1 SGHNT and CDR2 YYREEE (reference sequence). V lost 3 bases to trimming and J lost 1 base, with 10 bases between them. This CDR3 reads CASSSGQGQETQYF. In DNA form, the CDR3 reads TGTGCCAGCAGCTCGGGACAAGGCCAAGAGACCCAGTACTTC.

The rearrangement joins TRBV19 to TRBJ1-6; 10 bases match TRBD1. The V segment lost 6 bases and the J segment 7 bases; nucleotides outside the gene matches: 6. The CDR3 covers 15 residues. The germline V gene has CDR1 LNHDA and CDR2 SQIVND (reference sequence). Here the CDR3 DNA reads TGTGCCAGTAGAACGACAGGGGGCGGGAATTCACCCCTCCACTTT. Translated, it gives CASRTTGGGNSPLHF.

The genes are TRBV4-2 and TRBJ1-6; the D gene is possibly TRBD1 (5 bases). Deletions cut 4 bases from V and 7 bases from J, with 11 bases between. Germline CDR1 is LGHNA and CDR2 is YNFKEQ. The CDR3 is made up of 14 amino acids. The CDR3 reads CASSPGTANSPLHF. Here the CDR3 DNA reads TGTGCCAGCAGCCCCGGGACCGCCAATTCACCCCTCCACTTT.